These 31 T cell receptor beta chains originate from one sample sequenced in a study of T cells in localized non-small cell lung cancer. The data were produced by immunoSEQ multiplex PCR, yet TCRdb's version contains in-frame clones alone and is incomplete. The sample includes 1,600 or so clones, approximately 30% seen only once; the top ten take 12%. The sequences come from lung tumor tissue, collected before any cancer treatment. Every receptor here comes from a female donor of 60 years or more with stage II lung adenocarcinoma.

This clone was detected only a few times. J is TRBJ1-1 and V is TRBV6-8; D is ambiguous. Trimming stripped 2 bases from V and 4 bases from J, with 11 bases between. The CDR3 has 14 amino acids. Germline-derived CDR1 and CDR2 are MNHGY and SAAAGT. This chain's CDR3 is CASSYTSRPTEAFF. The CDR3 nucleotides are TGTGCCAGCAGTTACACCAGTCGCCCCACTGAAGCTTTCTTT.

The V call is TRBV15, the J call TRBJ1-1; D uncertain. CDR1 is LNHNV and CDR2 is YYDKDF in the germline V gene (reference sequence). Deletions cut 0 bases from V and 0 bases from J, with 5 bases between. The CDR3 length is 14 residues. The CDR3 sequence is CATSRDGLNTEAFF. The DNA of the CDR3 is TGTGCCACCAGCAGAGATGGGCTGAACACTGAAGCTTTCTTT.

In its sample, this clone was seen a few times. The J gene is TRBJ2-2, the V gene TRBV28; 9 bases match TRBD1. V gave up 4 bases and J gave up 3 bases; unmatched junction bases: 6. The CDR3 consists of 16 residues. Germline CDR1 MDHEN, CDR2 SYDVKM. The CDR3 here is CASSSTGGGDTGELFF. CDR3 nucleotide sequence: TGTGCCAGCAGTTCCACAGGGGGCGGGGACACCGGGGAGCTGTTTTTT.

The chain couples TRBV11-3 to TRBJ2-7; D may be TRBD1 (6 bases). Between the trimmed V and J ends, which lost 4 bases and 2 bases, there was a span of 12 bases. This CDR3 has 14 residues. The germline gives CDR1 SGHNT, CDR2 YENEEA. CDR3 nucleotide sequence: TGTGCCAGCAGCTCTACCAGGGGAGCCTACGAGCAGTACTTC. Translation gives CASSSTRGAYEQYF.

This clone was seen once. The J gene is TRBJ2-3, the V gene TRBV18; a weak D match, TRBD2 (5 bases). In germline, CDR1 is KGHSH, CDR2 LQKENI. Between the trimmed V and J ends, which lost 2 bases and 2 bases, there was a span of 23 bases. The CDR3 is made up of 19 amino acids. DNA for the CDR3: TGTGCCAGCTCACCATCCTTCCGGTTACTAGAAATTATCACAGATACGCAGTATTTT. It specifies CASSPSFRLLEIITDTQYF.

CDR3 loop: CATSRVLESYGYTF. The CDR3 DNA follows: TGTGCCACCAGCAGGGTACTGGAGTCCTATGGCTACACCTTC. The rearrangement links TRBV15 to TRBJ1-2; no definite D call. V was cut by 3 bases and J by 4 bases, with 12 bases left in between. The CDR3 is 14 residues long. CDR1 is LNHNV, CDR2 YYDKDF, per germline (reference sequence).

The CDR3, as DNA: TGTGCCAGCAGCGTAGACAGGAACACTGAAGCTTTCTTT. Translation: CASSVDRNTEAFF. The rearrangement links TRBV9 to TRBJ1-1; D is unclear. With 0 bases removed from V and 1 base from J, the gap between germline ends came to 4 bases. CDR1 and CDR2 (germline): SGDLS, YYNGEE. The CDR3 sequence is 13 residues long.

For the CDR3, the DNA is TGTGCCAGCTCCCGGGAGGGAGAGACCCAGTACTTC. This sequence encodes CASSREGETQYF. The rearrangement uses TRBV18 and TRBJ2-5; 8 bases agree with TRBD2. After removal of 6 bases from V and 4 bases from J, the junction contained 1 base not matched to a gene. The CDR3 is 12 residues long. Germline values: CDR1 KGHSH, CDR2 LQKENI.

This clone was observed a handful of times. The chain links TRBV18 to TRBJ1-1; D is possibly TRBD1 (5 bases). This CDR3 is built from 15 residues. Germline CDR1 and CDR2: KGHSH and LQKENI. V was pared by 0 bases and J by 4 bases, with 12 bases between. CDR3 nucleotides: TGTGCCAGCTCACCACCGCTCAGGGATGGCACTGAAGCTTTCTTT. This sequence encodes CASSPPLRDGTEAFF.

The chain employs TRBV18 and TRBJ1-5; D gene uncertain. Trimming left V 1 base short and J 2 bases short, with 3 bases between. Looked up from germline, CDR1 is KGHSH and CDR2 is LQKENI. The CDR3 is made up of 13 amino acids. The CDR3 region is CASSPQGNQPQHF. CDR3 bases: TGTGCCAGCTCACCACAGGGCAATCAGCCCCAGCATTTT.

This clone was counted only a few times. The rearrangement uses TRBV11-3 and TRBJ2-2; 8 bases are shared with TRBD1. Germline V CDR1 and CDR2: SGHNT, YENEEA. J gave up 4 bases and V 2 bases, and 15 bases lay outside the gene matches. The CDR3 runs to 19 residues. The CDR3 nucleotides read TGTGCCAGCAGCTTACCCCGGACAGGGTCGGGGGCACTCACCGGGGAGCTGTTTTTT. The encoded protein is CASSLPRTGSGALTGELFF.

This clone rates as large. V is TRBV28 and J is TRBJ1-2; no clear D. This CDR3 spans 12 amino acids. Germline values: CDR1 MDHEN, CDR2 SYDVKM. The V end lost 3 bases, the J end lost 9 bases, and 11 bases lay between the germline ends. The CDR3: CASSFLGERYTF. The CDR3 bases are TGTGCCAGCAGTTTTCTCGGGGAACGCTACACCTTC.

This clone is large within its sample. V and J are TRBV11-3 and TRBJ2-3; 8 nucleotides match TRBD2. The CDR3 length is 15 residues. In germline, CDR1 is SGHNT, CDR2 YENEEA. The ends lost 6 bases at V and 1 base at J; junction bases unmatched: 6. CDR3 in DNA: TGTGCCAGCAGTCTCAGCGGGGGACGCACAGATACGCAGTATTTT. Residues: CASSLSGGRTDTQYF.

The chain carries TRBV30 and TRBJ1-4; maybe TRBD1 (5 bases). CDR1 is GTSNPN and CDR2 is SVGIG in the germline V gene (reference sequence). Trimming removed 1 base from V and 5 bases from J, with 11 bases in between. The CDR3 is 14 residues long. The CDR3 bases are TGTGCCTGGAGTGAGGGGACGGTGAATGAAAAACTGTTTTTT. This translates into CAWSEGTVNEKLFF.

In this sample, this clone turned up a few times. The gene calls are TRBV7-7 and TRBJ2-3, with TRBD2 matching 10 bases. V gave up 5 bases and J gave up 3 bases; unmatched junction bases: 8. The germline CDR1 and CDR2 sequences are SSHAT and FNYEAQ (reference sequence). CDR3 length: 16 amino acids. The CDR3 nucleotides read TGTGCCAGCAGCCTCAAGCGGGGGGGCCCGACAGATACGCAGTATTTT. Translation: CASSLKRGGPTDTQYF. The full variable domain, its missing parts supplied by reference TRBV7-7 and TRBJ2-3, is GAGVSQSPRYKVTKRGQDVTLRCDPISSHATLYWYQQALGQGPEFLTYFNYEAQPDKSGLPSDRFSAERPEGSISTLTIQRTEQRDSAMYRCASSLKRGGPTDTQYFGPGTRLTVL.

V and J are TRBV19 and TRBJ2-2; no clear D. The CDR3 totals 16 residues. Per germline, CDR1 LNHDA and CDR2 SQIVND (reference sequence). V shed 3 bases and J shed 3 bases, with 14 bases lying between them. CDR3 sequence reads: CASSIRHQEDTGELFF. The CDR3 nucleotides are TGTGCCAGTAGTATCCGGCACCAGGAAGACACCGGGGAGCTGTTTTTT.

This clone is medium-sized. The gene calls are TRBV9 and TRBJ2-6; D ambiguous. Germline CDR1 reads SGDLS; CDR2 reads YYNGEE. CDR3 length equals 14 residues. The V gene lost 6 bases and the J gene lost 0 bases, with 7 bases spanning the gap. The CDR3 sequence: CASIGDSGANVLTF. The DNA for the CDR3 is TGTGCCAGCATTGGGGACTCTGGGGCCAACGTCCTGACTTTC.

The CDR3 loop reads CASSPAREGAGYGYTF. CDR3 coding DNA: TGCGCCAGCAGCCCCGCCAGGGAGGGGGCGGGCTATGGCTACACCTTC. The rearrangement uses TRBV5-1 and TRBJ1-2; 7 bases are shared with TRBD1. J gave up 4 bases and V 4 bases, and 13 bases lay outside the gene matches. The CDR3 runs to 16 residues. Germline V lookup: CDR1 SGHRS, CDR2 YFSETQ.

This clone was found a few times. V gene TRBV11-3 combines with J gene TRBJ2-2; 13 bases are a match to TRBD2. Germline V gene data show CDR1 as SGHNT and CDR2 as YENEEA. The CDR3 sequence is 17 residues long. The V gene end was trimmed by 7 bases and the J gene end by 3 bases; junction bases not matched to a gene: 8. The CDR3 spells CASMRLAGGLDTGELFF. The CDR3 DNA follows: TGTGCCAGCATGAGACTAGCGGGAGGATTGGACACCGGGGAGCTGTTTTTT.

By proportion, this clone is medium-sized. This chain's CDR3 is CASSPWGQAQEKLFF. DNA for the CDR3: TGTGCCAGCAGCCCGTGGGGACAGGCTCAAGAAAAACTGTTTTTT. J is TRBJ1-4 and V is TRBV11-3; TRBD1 matches at 8 bases. V lost 5 bases, J lost 8 bases, and 10 bases stayed unmatched. Germline V gene sequence: CDR1 SGHNT, CDR2 YENEEA. The CDR3 runs 15 residues.

The rearrangement uses TRBV12-5 and TRBJ2-3, with TRBD1 identical over 9 bases. The germline CDR1 and CDR2 sequences are LGHNT and FRNRAP. Trimming at V came to 1 base and at J to 6 bases, leaving 2 bases not matched to a gene. The CDR3 runs to 14 residues. The CDR3 loop is CASGLADRGDTQYF. CDR3 DNA sequence: TGTGCTAGTGGTTTGGCGGACAGGGGTGATACGCAGTATTTT. Drawing the rest from reference TRBV12-5 and TRBJ2-3, the complete variable domain is DARVTQTPRHKVTEMGQEVTMRCQPILGHNTVFWYRQTMMQGLELLAYFRNRAPLDDSGMPKDRFSAEMPDATLATLKIQPSEPRDSAVYFCASGLADRGDTQYFGPGTRLTVL.

V and J are TRBV19 and TRBJ2-5, with 7 bases fitting TRBD2. CDR1 is LNHDA, CDR2 SQIVND, per germline (reference sequence). This CDR3 contains 15 residues. The V gene end was trimmed by 5 bases and the J gene end by 4 bases; junction bases not matched to a gene: 10. CDR3 residues: CASSLRGGYGETQYF. CDR3 DNA: TGTGCCAGTAGTTTAAGGGGAGGGTACGGAGAGACCCAGTACTTC.

This clone was recorded only once. This sequence joins TRBV28 and TRBJ1-5, with TRBD1 matching over 7 bases. The CDR3 contains 14 residues. Germline CDR1 reads MDHEN; CDR2 reads SYDVKM. Trimming at V came to 6 bases and at J to 7 bases, leaving 9 bases not matched to a gene. The CDR3 loop is CASSSQGSHQPQHF. CDR3 in DNA: TGTGCCAGCAGCTCACAGGGGTCACACCAGCCCCAGCATTTT.

The chain uses TRBV15 and TRBJ2-3; TRBD2 is a possible D gene (6 bases). This CDR3 contains 18 residues. The germline V gene has CDR1 LNHNV and CDR2 YYDKDF (reference sequence). The V end lost 5 bases, the J end lost 0 bases, and 21 bases lay between the germline ends. CDR3 nucleotides: TGTGCCACCAGCTCCCCCGGTTTAGCGGATCCTAGCACAGATACGCAGTATTTT. Its translation is CATSSPGLADPSTDTQYF.

By frequency in the sample, this clone is medium-sized. This chain joins TRBV11-3 and TRBJ1-1; D gene unclear. The germline gives CDR1 SGHNT, CDR2 YENEEA. The ends were cut back, 5 bases at V and 3 bases at J, with 16 bases in the middle. This CDR3 comprises 15 residues. The CDR3 here is CASSPKAEEDTEAFF. The CDR3 DNA sequence: TGTGCCAGCAGCCCTAAAGCTGAGGAGGACACTGAAGCTTTCTTT. Using reference TRBV11-3 and TRBJ1-1 for the parts outside the CDR3, the full variable domain is EAGVVQSPRYKIIEKKQPVAFWCNPISGHNTLYWYLQNLGQGPELLIRYENEEAVDDSQLPKDRFSAERLKGVDSTLKIQPAELGDSAVYLCASSPKAEEDTEAFFGQGTRLTVV.

The rearrangement joins TRBV6-8 to TRBJ2-3; possibly TRBD1 or TRBD2 for D (6 bases each). The CDR3 is made up of 15 amino acids. Germline values: CDR1 MNHGY, CDR2 SAAAGT. The V and J ends lost 6 bases and 0 bases respectively, with 13 bases between them. The CDR3 DNA reads as TGTGCCAGCAGGCACTTGGGGGGCAGCACAGATACGCAGTATTTT. Translating it yields CASRHLGGSTDTQYF.

The rearrangement uses TRBV7-5 and TRBJ1-2. TRBV7-5 represents a pseudogene. This CDR3 has 16 amino acids. The CDR3 DNA sequence: TGTGCCAGCAGCCCGGGACAGTCGGGGGGGAGCGATGGCTACACCTTC. Translating gives CASSPGQSGGSDGYTF.

The chain links TRBV18 to TRBJ2-4; D perhaps matches TRBD1 (6 bases). The V end was cut by 2 bases, the J end by 8 bases, with 19 bases between. The CDR3 runs 16 residues. Germline CDR1 is KGHSH and CDR2 is LQKENI. CDR3 residues: CASSPRRRQAEDIQYF. The DNA for the CDR3 is TGTGCCAGCTCACCAAGGAGGAGACAGGCCGAAGACATTCAGTACTTC.

This clone is large within its sample. The rearrangement joins TRBV7-2 to TRBJ2-1; D is unresolved. Germline CDR1 reads SGHTA; CDR2 reads FQGNSA. V lost 6 bases and J 4 bases, leaving 10 bases between the germline ends. The CDR3 loop spans 13 amino acids. The DNA of the CDR3 is TGTGCCAGCAGTCGAGTCCTTTACAATGAGCAGTTCTTC. It encodes CASSRVLYNEQFF.

The CDR3 DNA is TGCGCCAGCAGGATGGAGGGACAGTCCCGAGAGACCCAGTACTTC. This encodes CASRMEGQSRETQYF. This chain joins TRBV5-1 and TRBJ2-5, with D tentatively TRBD1 (7 bases). The V gene's germline CDR1 is SGHRS and CDR2 YFSETQ. The CDR3 runs to 15 residues. The ends were cut back, 5 bases at V and 4 bases at J, with 18 bases in the middle.

The chain links TRBV9 to TRBJ1-1; 7 bases agree with TRBD1. The V gene end was trimmed by 5 bases and the J gene end by 6 bases; junction bases not matched to a gene: 7. Germline V gives CDR1 SGDLS, CDR2 YYNGEE. This CDR3 is 13 amino acids long. For the CDR3, the DNA is TGTGCCAGCAGTAGCCAAACAGGGGCTGAAGCTTTCTTT. Its translation is CASSSQTGAEAFF.